One sample yielded the 19 T cell receptor beta chains listed below, sequenced in a study of control samples from healthy donors and cancer patients. The data were produced by immunoSEQ multiplex PCR, yet TCRdb's version contains in-frame clones alone and is incomplete. The table shows some 120,000 clones, with around 89% occurring only once. The sequencing sample was made of blood. The receptors here all came from a woman between 65 and 79 years old in good health.

The chain is built from TRBV4-2 and TRBJ1-1, with unresolved D. V lost 3 bases, J lost 9 bases, and 11 bases lay in between. The CDR3 consists of 12 residues. CDR1 and CDR2 from the germline V gene are LGHNA and YNFKEQ. In DNA form, the CDR3 reads TGTGCCAGCAGCCAGGAGCCCGCGAAAGCTTTCTTT. Its protein product is CASSQEPAKAFF.

The V call is TRBV5-3, the J call TRBJ1-6, with unresolved D. TRBV5-3 is designated an ORF whose function remains uncertain. The CDR3 length is 14 residues. Trimming pared 4 bases from V and 10 bases from J, leaving 15 bases between. The CDR3 DNA sequence: TGTGCCAGAAGCGCGATTAGGGTAAGGTCACCCCTCCACTTT. It codes for CARSAIRVRSPLHF.

The rearrangement uses TRBV5-4 and TRBJ2-2; TRBD1 or TRBD2 may be the D gene (5 bases each). The length of the CDR3 is 15 residues. V was pared by 3 bases and J by 3 bases, with 12 bases between. Per the germline V gene, CDR1 is SGHNT and CDR2 is YYREEE (reference sequence). The CDR3 spells CASSWAGTDTGELFF. The CDR3 region has the DNA TGTGCCAGCAGCTGGGCAGGGACGGACACCGGGGAGCTGTTTTTT.

This clone was seen only once. At one end, the junction sequence differs from germline, possibly due to a read error. The chain has TRBV2 and TRBJ1-1, with D tentatively TRBD1 (6 bases). The CDR3 covers 12 residues. Germline assignment: CDR1 SNHLY and CDR2 FYNNEI. Here the CDR3 DNA reads TGTCCCAGCACGGGGGGGGACACTGAAGCTCTCTTT. Translating it yields CPSTGGDTEALF.

This chain uses TRBV25-1 with TRBJ1-5; D remains ambiguous. V lost 3 bases and J lost 8, with 8 bases in between. The CDR3 spans 12 residues. The germline gives CDR1 MGHDK, CDR2 SYGVNS. The CDR3 sequence is CASSEPGKPQHF. The DNA for the CDR3 is TGTGCCAGCAGTGAGCCTGGGAAGCCCCAGCATTTT.

The gene calls are TRBV29-1 and TRBJ2-1; D gene unclear. V lost 4 bases and J lost 7, with 11 bases in between. The CDR3 is 12 residues long. From germline, CDR1 is SQVTM and CDR2 ANQGSEA. CDR3 nucleotide sequence: TGCAGCGTTGCCCTTTCACCGAATGAGCAGTTCTTC. It is translated as CSVALSPNEQFF.

V usage is TRBV19 and J usage is TRBJ2-1; 7 bases line up with TRBD2. Unmatched junction bases numbered 14, after V lost 5 bases and J lost 7 bases. The CDR3 is made up of 16 amino acids. CDR1 is LNHDA, CDR2 SQIVND, per germline (reference sequence). CDR3 sequence (DNA): TGTGCCAGTAGTCAACCTAGGAAGCGGGGTGGGAATGAGCAGTTCTTC. Its protein is CASSQPRKRGGNEQFF.

The genes are TRBV5-4 and TRBJ1-2; 8 bases map to TRBD1. CDR1 is SGHNT, CDR2 YYREEE, per germline (reference sequence). This CDR3 spans 13 amino acids. Losses at the gene ends were 4 bases for V and 7 bases for J; bases not matched to a gene: 6. This CDR3 is CASSPDRGFGYTF. CDR3 nucleotides: TGTGCCAGCAGCCCCGACAGGGGTTTTGGCTACACCTTC.

V and J are TRBV9 and TRBJ2-2; 8 bases line up with TRBD1. After removal of 3 bases from V and 3 bases from J, the junction contained 4 bases not matched to a gene. Germline CDR1 SGDLS, CDR2 YYNGEE. This CDR3 has 15 residues. CDR3 DNA: TGTGCCAGCAGCGAGACAGGGGTCTACACCGGGGAGCTGTTTTTT. Translating it yields CASSETGVYTGELFF.

The chain carries TRBV4-3 and TRBJ1-5, with a possible D match to TRBD1 (5 bases). The germline V and J ends were trimmed by 0 bases and 6 bases, with 15 bases remaining between them. CDR3 size: 16 residues. Germline V CDR1 and CDR2: LGHNA, YSLEER. In DNA form, the CDR3 reads TGCGCCAGCAGCCAAGATCTGGAGGGTGGGGGTCAGCCCCAGCATTTT. Its translation: CASSQDLEGGGQPQHF.

The genes are TRBV7-8 and TRBJ1-1; weak D call: TRBD1 (5 bases). Trimming removed 4 bases at V and 4 bases at J, with 16 bases between. The CDR3 consists of 15 residues. CDR1 and CDR2 from the germline V gene are SGHVS and FQNEAQ. CDR3 residues: CASSSTGGGRTEAFF. The CDR3 nucleotides read TGTGCCAGCAGCTCGACCGGCGGGGGACGCACTGAAGCTTTCTTT.

This clone appeared a few times. The J gene is TRBJ2-5, the V gene TRBV2, with D uncertain. V shed 10 bases and J shed 0 bases, with 6 bases lying between them. Germline lookup yields CDR1 SNHLY and CDR2 FYNNEI. The CDR3 is 11 residues long. CDR3 region: CATKYQETQYF. The CDR3 coding sequence is TGTGCCACCAAGTACCAAGAGACCCAGTACTTC. Looking up the rest from reference TRBV2 and TRBJ2-5 gives the full variable domain: EPEVTQTPSHQVTQMGQEVILRCVPISNHLYFYWYRQILGQKVEFLVSFYNNEISEKSEIFDDQFSVERPDGSNFTLKIRSTKLEDSAMYFCATKYQETQYFGPGTRLLVL.

Here the CDR3 DNA reads TGTGCCAGCAGTGTTGGCCGAGATCAGCCCCAGCATTTT. This gives the protein CASSVGRDQPQHF. The chain links TRBV2 to TRBJ1-5; D uncertain. Per germline, CDR1 SNHLY and CDR2 FYNNEI. Trimming pared 4 bases from V and 5 bases from J, leaving 9 bases between. CDR3 length: 13 residues.

The chain joins TRBV7-9 to TRBJ2-5, with unresolved D. Germline values: CDR1 SEHNR, CDR2 FQNEAQ (reference sequence). V gave up 5 bases and J gave up 5 bases, with 9 bases separating them. This CDR3 has 12 residues. CDR3 residues: CASSRIGETQYF. The CDR3 coding sequence is TGTGCCAGCAGCCGTATAGGGGAGACCCAGTACTTC.

The chain recombines TRBV7-3 with TRBJ2-1; 8 bases agree with TRBD2. CDR3 length: 11 residues. The ends lost 5 bases at V and 16 bases at J; junction bases unmatched: 7. CDR1 is SGHTA, CDR2 FQGTGA, per germline. The CDR3 here is CASSEGTRYFF. The CDR3, as DNA: TGTGCCAGCAGCGAAGGGACTAGATATTTCTTC.

The rearrangement uses TRBV7-6 and TRBJ2-1; D might be TRBD1 (6 bases). Trimming took 1 base from V and 3 from J, leaving 10 bases between them. CDR1 and CDR2 (germline): SGHVS, FNYEAQ. This CDR3 contains 15 residues. CDR3 sequence (DNA): TGTGCCAGCAGCTTAGGTACAGGGATCTACAATGAGCAGTTCTTC. As protein: CASSLGTGIYNEQFF.

The V gene is TRBV19, the J gene TRBJ2-1, with 10 bases fitting TRBD2. CDR1 is LNHDA and CDR2 is SQIVND in the germline V gene (reference sequence). J gave up 1 base and V 5 bases, and 8 bases lay outside the gene matches. The CDR3 runs to 17 residues. CDR3 DNA: TGTGCCAGTAGTCGCCCTAGCGGGGGTGCGTCCTACAATGAGCAGTTCTTC. It specifies CASSRPSGGASYNEQFF.

The gene calls are TRBV7-9 and TRBJ1-4; a possible D gene is TRBD1 (5 bases). Germline CDR1 reads SEHNR; CDR2 reads FQNEAQ (reference sequence). V gave up 5 bases and J gave up 14 bases, with 21 bases separating them. This CDR3 is 14 amino acids long. The CDR3 sequence: CASSPPLGGVALFF. Here the CDR3 DNA reads TGTGCCAGCAGCCCGCCCCTGGGGGGGGTCGCCCTGTTTTTT.

The chain employs TRBV7-9 and TRBJ2-5; D remains unclear. Between the trimmed V and J ends, which lost 4 bases and 2 bases, there was a span of 8 bases. CDR1 is SEHNR and CDR2 is FQNEAQ in the germline V gene (reference sequence). The CDR3 length is 13 residues. CDR3 sequence (DNA): TGTGCCAGCAGCTCCCGCGGACAAGAGACCCAGTACTTC. This codes for CASSSRGQETQYF.